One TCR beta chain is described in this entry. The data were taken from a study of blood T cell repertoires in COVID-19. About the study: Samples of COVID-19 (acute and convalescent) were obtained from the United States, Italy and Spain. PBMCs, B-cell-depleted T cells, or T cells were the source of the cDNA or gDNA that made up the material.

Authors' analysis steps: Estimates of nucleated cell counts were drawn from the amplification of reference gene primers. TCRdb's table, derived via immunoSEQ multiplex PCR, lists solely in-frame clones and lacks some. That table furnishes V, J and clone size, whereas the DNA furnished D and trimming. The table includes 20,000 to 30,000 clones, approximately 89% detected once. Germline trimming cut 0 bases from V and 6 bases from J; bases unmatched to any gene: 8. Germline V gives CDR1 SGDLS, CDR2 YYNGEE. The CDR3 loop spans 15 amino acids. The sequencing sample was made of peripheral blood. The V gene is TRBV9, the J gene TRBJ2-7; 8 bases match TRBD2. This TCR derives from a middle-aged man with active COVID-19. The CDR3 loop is CASSVEGTSSSEQYF. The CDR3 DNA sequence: TGTGCCAGCAGCGTAGAGGGGACTAGTTCGTCCGAGCAGTACTTC.